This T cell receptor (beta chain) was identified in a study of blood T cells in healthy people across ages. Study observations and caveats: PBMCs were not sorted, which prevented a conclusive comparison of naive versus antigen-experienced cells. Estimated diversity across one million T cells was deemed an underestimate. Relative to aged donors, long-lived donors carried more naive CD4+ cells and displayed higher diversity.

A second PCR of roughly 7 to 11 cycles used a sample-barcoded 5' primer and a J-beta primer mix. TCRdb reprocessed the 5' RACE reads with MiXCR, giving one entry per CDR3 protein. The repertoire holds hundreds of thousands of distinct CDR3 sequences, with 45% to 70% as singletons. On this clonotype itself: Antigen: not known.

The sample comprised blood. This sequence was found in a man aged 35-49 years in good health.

The CDR3, as DNA: TGTGCCAGCAGCAACCCGGGCAGCTCTGGAAACACCATATATTTT. Amino acids: CASSNPGSSGNTIYF. This sequence joins TRBV21-1 and TRBJ1-3; the table calls TRBD1, which could not be checked here. TRBV21-1 counts as a pseudogene. This CDR3 is 15 amino acids long.